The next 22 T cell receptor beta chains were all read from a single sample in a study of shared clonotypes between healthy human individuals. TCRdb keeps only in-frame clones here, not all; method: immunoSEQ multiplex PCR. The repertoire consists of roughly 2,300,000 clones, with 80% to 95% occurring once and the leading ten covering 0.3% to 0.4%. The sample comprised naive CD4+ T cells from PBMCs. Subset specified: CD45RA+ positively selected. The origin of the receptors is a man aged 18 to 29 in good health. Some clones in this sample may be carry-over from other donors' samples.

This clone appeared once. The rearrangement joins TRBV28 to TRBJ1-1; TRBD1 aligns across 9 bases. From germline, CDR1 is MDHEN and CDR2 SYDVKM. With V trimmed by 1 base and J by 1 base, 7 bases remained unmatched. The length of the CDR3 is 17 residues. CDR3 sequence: CASSLSGTGSQNTEAFF. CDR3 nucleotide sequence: TGTGCCAGCAGTTTATCGGGGACAGGGAGCCAGAACACTGAAGCTTTCTTT. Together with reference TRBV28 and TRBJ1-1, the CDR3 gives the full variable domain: DVKVTQSSRYLVKRTGEKVFLECVQDMDHENMFWYRQDPGLGLRLIYFSYDVKMKEKGDIPEGYSVSREKKERFSLILESASTNQTSMYLCASSLSGTGSQNTEAFFGQGTRLTVV.

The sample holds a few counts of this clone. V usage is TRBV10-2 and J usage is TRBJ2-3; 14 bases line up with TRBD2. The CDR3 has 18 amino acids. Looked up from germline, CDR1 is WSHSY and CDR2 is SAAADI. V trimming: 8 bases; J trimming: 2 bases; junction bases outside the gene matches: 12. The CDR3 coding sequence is TGCGCCAGCGAATCCCCCGGGACTAGCGGGAGACTCACAGATACGCAGTATTTT. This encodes CASESPGTSGRLTDTQYF.

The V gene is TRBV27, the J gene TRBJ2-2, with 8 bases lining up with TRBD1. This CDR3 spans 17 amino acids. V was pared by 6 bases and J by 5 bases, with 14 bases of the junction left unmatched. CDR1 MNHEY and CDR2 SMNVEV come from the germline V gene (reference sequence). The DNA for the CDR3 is TGTGCCAGCAGCCGCCTGACCGGGACAGGTGAAACCGGGGAGCTGTTTTTT. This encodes CASSRLTGTGETGELFF.

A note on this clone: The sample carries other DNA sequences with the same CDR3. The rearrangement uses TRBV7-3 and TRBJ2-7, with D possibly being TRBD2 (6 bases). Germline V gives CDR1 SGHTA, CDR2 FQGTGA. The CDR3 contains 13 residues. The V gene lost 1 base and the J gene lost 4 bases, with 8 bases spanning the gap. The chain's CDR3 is CASSLRGGYEQYF. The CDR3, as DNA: TGTGCCAGCAGCTTAAGGGGAGGATACGAGCAGTACTTC. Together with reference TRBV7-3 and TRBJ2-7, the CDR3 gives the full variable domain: GAGVSQTPSNKVTEKGKYVELRCDPISGHTALYWYRQSLGQGPEFLIYFQGTGAADDSGLPNDRFFAVRPEGSVSTLKIQRTERGDSAVYLCASSLRGGYEQYFGPGTRLTVT.

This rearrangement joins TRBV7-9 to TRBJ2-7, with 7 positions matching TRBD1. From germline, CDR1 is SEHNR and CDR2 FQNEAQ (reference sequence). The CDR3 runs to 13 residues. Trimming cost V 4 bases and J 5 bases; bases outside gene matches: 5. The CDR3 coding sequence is TGTGCCAGCAGCTATCGGGACAGCCACGAGCAGTACTTC. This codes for CASSYRDSHEQYF.

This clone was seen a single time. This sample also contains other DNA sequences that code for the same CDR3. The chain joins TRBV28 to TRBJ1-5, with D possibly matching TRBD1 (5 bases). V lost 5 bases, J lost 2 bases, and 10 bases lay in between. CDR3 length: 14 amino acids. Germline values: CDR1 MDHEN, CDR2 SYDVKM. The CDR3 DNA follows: TGTGCCAGCAGTAGGGGAGGAGGCAATCAGCCCCAGCATTTT. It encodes CASSRGGGNQPQHF. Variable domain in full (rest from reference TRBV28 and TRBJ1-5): DVKVTQSSRYLVKRTGEKVFLECVQDMDHENMFWYRQDPGLGLRLIYFSYDVKMKEKGDIPEGYSVSREKKERFSLILESASTNQTSMYLCASSRGGGNQPQHFGDGTRLSIL.

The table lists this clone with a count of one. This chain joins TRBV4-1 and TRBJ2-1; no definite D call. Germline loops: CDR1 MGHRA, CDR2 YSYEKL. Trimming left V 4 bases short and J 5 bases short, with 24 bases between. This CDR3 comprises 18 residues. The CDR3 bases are TGCGCCAGCAGCCCTCGAATAAATATACGGGCTAGAAACAATGAGCAGTTCTTC. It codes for CASSPRINIRARNNEQFF.

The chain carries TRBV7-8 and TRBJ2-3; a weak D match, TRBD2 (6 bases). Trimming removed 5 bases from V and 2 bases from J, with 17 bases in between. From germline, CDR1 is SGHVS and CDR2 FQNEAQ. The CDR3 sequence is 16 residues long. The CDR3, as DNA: TGTGCCAGCAGCGGGGGGACCCAGGTTGTCACAGATACGCAGTATTTT. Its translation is CASSGGTQVVTDTQYF.

This CDR3 reads CASLDRGNQPQHF. CDR3 in DNA: TGTGCCAGTTTGGACAGGGGAAATCAGCCCCAGCATTTT. The chain couples TRBV19 to TRBJ1-5; 9 bases are a match to TRBD1. Germline CDR1 reads LNHDA; CDR2 reads SQIVND (reference sequence). Trimming took 8 bases from V and 4 from J; bases not matched to a gene: 3. This CDR3 region has 13 residues.

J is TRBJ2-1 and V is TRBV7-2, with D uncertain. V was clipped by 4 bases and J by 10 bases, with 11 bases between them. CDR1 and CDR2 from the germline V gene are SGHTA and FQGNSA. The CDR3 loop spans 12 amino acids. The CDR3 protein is CASSYLAREQFF. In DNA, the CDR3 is TGTGCCAGCAGCTATCTCGCGAGGGAGCAGTTCTTC.

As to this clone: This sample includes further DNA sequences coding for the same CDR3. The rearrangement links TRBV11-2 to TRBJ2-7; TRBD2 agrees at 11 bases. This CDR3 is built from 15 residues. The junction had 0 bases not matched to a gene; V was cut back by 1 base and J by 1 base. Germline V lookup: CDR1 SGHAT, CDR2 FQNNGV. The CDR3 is CASSLVAGGSYEQYF. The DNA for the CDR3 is TGTGCCAGCAGCTTAGTAGCGGGGGGGTCCTACGAGCAGTACTTC.

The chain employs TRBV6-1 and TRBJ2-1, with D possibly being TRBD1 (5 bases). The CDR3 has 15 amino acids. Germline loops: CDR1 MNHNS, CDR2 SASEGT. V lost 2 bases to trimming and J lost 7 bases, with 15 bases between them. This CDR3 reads CASSEIGAGPNEQFF. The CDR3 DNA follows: TGTGCCAGCAGTGAAATTGGGGCAGGGCCTAATGAGCAGTTCTTC.

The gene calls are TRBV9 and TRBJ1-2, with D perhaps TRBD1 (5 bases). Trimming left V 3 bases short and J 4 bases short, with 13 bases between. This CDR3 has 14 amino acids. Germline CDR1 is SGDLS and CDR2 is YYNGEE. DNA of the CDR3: TGTGCCAGCAGCGCTGAGGGGTGGGGCTATGGCTACACCTTC. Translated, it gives CASSAEGWGYGYTF.

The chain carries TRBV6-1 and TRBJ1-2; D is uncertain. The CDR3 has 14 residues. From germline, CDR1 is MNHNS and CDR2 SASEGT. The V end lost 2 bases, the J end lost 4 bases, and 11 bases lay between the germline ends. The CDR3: CASSEQALSYGYTF. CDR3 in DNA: TGTGCCAGCAGTGAACAGGCGTTAAGCTATGGCTACACCTTC.

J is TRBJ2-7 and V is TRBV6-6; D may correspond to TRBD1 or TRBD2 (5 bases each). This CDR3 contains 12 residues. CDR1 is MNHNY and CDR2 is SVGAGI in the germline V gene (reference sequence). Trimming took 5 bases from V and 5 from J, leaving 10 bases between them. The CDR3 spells CASSPGPNEQYF. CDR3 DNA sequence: TGTGCCAGCAGTCCGGGACCCAACGAGCAGTACTTC.

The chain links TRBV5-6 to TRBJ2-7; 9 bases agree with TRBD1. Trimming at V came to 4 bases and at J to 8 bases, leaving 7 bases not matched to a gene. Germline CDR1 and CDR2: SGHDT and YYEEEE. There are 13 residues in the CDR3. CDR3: CASSLPGQGKQYF. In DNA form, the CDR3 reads TGTGCCAGCAGCCTCCCGGGACAGGGTAAGCAGTACTTC.

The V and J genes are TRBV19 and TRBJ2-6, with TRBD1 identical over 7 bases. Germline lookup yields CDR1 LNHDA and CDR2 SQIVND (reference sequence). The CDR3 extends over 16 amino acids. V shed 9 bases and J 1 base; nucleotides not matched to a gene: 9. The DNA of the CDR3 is TGTGCCAGCGAGACAGGGCGAGGGTCTGGGGCCAACGTCCTGACTTTC. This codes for CASETGRGSGANVLTF.

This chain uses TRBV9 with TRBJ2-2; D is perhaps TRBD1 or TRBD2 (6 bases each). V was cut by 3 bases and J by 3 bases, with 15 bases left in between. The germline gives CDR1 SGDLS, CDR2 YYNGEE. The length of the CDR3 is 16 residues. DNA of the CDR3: TGTGCCAGCAGCGCGCGTCGAAGGGGGGACACCGGGGAGCTGTTTTTT. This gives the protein CASSARRRGDTGELFF.

The CDR3 loop reads CASSARTIPPYNEQFF. CDR3 nucleotide sequence: TGTGCCAGCAGTGCAAGGACTATTCCGCCCTACAATGAGCAGTTCTTC. V is TRBV6-1 and J is TRBJ2-1; D might be TRBD2 (6 bases). There are 16 residues in the CDR3. Looked up from germline, CDR1 is MNHNS and CDR2 is SASEGT. With 4 bases removed from V and 2 bases from J, the gap between germline ends came to 15 bases.

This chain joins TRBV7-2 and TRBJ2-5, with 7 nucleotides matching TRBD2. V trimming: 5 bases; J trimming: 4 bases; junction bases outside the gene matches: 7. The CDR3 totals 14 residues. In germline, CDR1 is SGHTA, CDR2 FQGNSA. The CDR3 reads CASSEDSGRETQYF. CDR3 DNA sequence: TGTGCCAGCAGCGAAGATAGCGGGCGAGAGACCCAGTACTTC.

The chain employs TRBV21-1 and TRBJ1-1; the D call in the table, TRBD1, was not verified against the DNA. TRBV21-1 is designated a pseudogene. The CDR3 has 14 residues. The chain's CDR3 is CASSRTRGDAEAFF. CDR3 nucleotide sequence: TGTGCCAGCAGCAGGACCAGGGGGGACGCTGAAGCTTTCTTT.

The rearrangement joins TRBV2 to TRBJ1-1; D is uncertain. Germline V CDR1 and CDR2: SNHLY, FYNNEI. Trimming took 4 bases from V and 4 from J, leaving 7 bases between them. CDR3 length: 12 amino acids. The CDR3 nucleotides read TGTGCCAGCAGTGCCCCGGGCACTGAAGCTTTCTTT. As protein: CASSAPGTEAFF.